This TCR beta chain emerged from a study of cytomegalovirus exposure and HLA in healthy donors. Whole-study context: Genotyping showed less than 85% of over 350 donors falling in the Caucasian-associated ancestry cluster. Findings of the study overall: Some segments of the V type, notably TRBV6-2 and TRBV6-3, were excluded as indistinguishable. The authors later found TCR association rates varying by HLA locus, with DRB1 most and HLA-C fewest.

Note on this clone: Its specificity is unknown.

Both 60 Vbeta primers and 13 Jbeta primers went into the PCR. This table comes from immunoSEQ multiplex PCR, and its TCRdb copy is limited to in-frame clones, with some not included. The sample has some 120,000 clones; more than 75% are singletons. This CDR3 region has 17 residues. CDR1 is LGHNT and CDR2 is FRNRAP in the germline V gene. Losses at the gene ends were 9 bases for V and 3 bases for J; bases not matched to a gene: 12. The chain recombines TRBV12-5 with TRBJ1-5, with 12 bases aligning to TRBD1. The sample was PBMCs. The receptor was isolated from a young man in good health and CMV-seronegative. CDR3 sequence reads: CARLYRDRGPANQPQHF. For the CDR3, the DNA is TGTGCTAGGCTCTACCGGGACAGGGGGCCGGCCAATCAGCCCCAGCATTTT.